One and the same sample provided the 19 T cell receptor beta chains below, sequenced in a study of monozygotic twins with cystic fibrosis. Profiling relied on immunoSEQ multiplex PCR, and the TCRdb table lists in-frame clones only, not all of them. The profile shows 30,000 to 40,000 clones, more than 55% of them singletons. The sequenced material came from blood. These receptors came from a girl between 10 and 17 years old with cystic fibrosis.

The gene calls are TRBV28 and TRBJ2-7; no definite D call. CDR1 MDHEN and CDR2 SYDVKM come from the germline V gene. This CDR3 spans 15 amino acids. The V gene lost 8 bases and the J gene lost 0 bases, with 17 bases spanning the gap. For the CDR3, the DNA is TGTGCCAGCGGTTCCGGGCAGACAAGCTCCTACGAGCAGTACTTC. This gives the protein CASGSGQTSSYEQYF. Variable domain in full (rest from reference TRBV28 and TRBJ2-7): DVKVTQSSRYLVKRTGEKVFLECVQDMDHENMFWYRQDPGLGLRLIYFSYDVKMKEKGDIPEGYSVSREKKERFSLILESASTNQTSMYLCASGSGQTSSYEQYFGPGTRLTVT.

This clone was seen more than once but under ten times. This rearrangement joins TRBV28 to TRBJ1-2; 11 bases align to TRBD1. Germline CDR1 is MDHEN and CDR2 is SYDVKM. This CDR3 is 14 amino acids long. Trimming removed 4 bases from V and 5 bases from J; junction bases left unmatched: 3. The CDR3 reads CASSSGQGDYGYTF. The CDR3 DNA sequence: TGTGCCAGCAGTTCGGGACAGGGGGATTATGGCTACACCTTC.

DNA of the CDR3: TGTGCCAGCAGTGGGCAGGGGGCGGAATATGGCTACACCTTC. As protein: CASSGQGAEYGYTF. The V and J genes are TRBV2 and TRBJ1-2, with 8 bases identical to TRBD1. V lost 4 bases to trimming and J lost 5 bases; unmatched junction nucleotides: 6. The CDR3 is 14 amino acids. Germline V gene sequence: CDR1 SNHLY, CDR2 FYNNEI. Complete variable domain (other parts from reference TRBV2 and TRBJ1-2): EPEVTQTPSHQVTQMGQEVILRCVPISNHLYFYWYRQILGQKVEFLVSFYNNEISEKSEIFDDQFSVERPDGSNFTLKIRSTKLEDSAMYFCASSGQGAEYGYTFGSGTRLTVV.

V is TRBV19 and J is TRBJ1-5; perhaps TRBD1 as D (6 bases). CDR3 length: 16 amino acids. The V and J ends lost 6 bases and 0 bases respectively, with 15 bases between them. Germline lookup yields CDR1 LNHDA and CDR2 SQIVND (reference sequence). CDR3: CASRTSQGNSNQPQHF. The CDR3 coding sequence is TGTGCCAGTAGGACCTCTCAGGGGAATAGCAATCAGCCCCAGCATTTT. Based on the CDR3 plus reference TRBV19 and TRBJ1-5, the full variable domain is DGGITQSPKYLFRKEGQNVTLSCEQNLNHDAMYWYRQDPGQGLRLIYYSQIVNDFQKGDIAEGYSVSREKKESFPLTVTSAQKNPTAFYLCASRTSQGNSNQPQHFGDGTRLSIL.

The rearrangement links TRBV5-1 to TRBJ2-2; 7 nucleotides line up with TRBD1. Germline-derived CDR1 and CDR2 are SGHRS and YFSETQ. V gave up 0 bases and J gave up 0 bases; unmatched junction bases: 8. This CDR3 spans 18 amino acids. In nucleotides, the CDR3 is TGCGCCAGCAGCTTGGAACTGTTTGGGACAGCGAACACCGGGGAGCTGTTTTTT. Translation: CASSLELFGTANTGELFF.

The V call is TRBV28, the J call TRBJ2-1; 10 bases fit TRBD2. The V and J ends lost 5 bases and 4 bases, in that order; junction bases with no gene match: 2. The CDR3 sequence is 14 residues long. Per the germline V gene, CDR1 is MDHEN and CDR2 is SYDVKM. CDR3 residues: CASSGLADYNEQFF. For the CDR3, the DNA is TGTGCCAGCAGTGGACTAGCGGATTACAATGAGCAGTTCTTC.

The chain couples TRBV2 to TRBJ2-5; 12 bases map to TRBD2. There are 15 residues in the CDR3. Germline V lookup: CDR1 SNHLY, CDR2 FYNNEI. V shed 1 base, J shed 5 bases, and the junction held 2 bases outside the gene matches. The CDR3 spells CASSEGLAGAETQYF. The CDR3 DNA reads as TGTGCCAGCAGTGAAGGACTAGCGGGAGCCGAGACCCAGTACTTC.

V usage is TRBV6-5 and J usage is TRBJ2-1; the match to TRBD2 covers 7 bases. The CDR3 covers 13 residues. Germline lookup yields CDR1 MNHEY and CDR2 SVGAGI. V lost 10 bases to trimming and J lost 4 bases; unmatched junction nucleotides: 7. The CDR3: CATRDYIYNEQFF. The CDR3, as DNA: TGTGCCACCCGGGACTATATTTACAATGAGCAGTTCTTC.

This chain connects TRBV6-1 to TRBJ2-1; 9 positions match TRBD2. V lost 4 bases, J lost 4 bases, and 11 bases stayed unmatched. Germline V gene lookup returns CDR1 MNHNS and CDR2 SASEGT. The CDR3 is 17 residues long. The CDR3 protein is CASSAPRRSGRYNEQFF. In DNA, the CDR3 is TGTGCCAGCAGTGCCCCGAGGAGGAGCGGGAGGTACAATGAGCAGTTCTTC.

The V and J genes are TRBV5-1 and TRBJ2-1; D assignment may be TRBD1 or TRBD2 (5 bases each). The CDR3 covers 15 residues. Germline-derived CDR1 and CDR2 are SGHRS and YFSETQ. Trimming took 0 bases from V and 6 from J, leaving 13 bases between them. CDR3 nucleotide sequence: TGCGCCAGCAGCTTGGATGCAGGGACGAGCAATGAGCAGTTCTTC. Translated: CASSLDAGTSNEQFF.

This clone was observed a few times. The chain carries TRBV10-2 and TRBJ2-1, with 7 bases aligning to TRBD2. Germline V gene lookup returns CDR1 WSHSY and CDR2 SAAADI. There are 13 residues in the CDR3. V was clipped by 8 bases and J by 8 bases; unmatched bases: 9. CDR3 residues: CASLVPGGYEQFF. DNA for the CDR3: TGCGCCAGCCTAGTTCCGGGAGGTTATGAGCAGTTCTTC.

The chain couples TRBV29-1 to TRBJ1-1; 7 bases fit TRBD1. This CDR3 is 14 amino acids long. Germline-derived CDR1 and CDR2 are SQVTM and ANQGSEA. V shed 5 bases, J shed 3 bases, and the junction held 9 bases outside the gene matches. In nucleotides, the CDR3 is TGCAGCGTTTGGAAGGGGGCGAGGGACACTGAAGCTTTCTTT. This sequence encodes CSVWKGARDTEAFF.

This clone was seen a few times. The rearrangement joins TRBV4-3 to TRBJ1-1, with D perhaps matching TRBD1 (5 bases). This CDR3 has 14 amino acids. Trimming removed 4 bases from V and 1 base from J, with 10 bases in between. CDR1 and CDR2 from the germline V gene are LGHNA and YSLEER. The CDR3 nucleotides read TGCGCCAGCAGCCCCCGACAGCCGAACACTGAAGCTTTCTTT. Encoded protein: CASSPRQPNTEAFF.

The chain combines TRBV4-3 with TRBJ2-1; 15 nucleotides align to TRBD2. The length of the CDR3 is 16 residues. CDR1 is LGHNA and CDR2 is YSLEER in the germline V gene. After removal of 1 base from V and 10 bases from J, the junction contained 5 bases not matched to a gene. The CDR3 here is CASSQGGTSGRWEQFF. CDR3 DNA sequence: TGCGCCAGCAGCCAAGGAGGGACTAGCGGGAGGTGGGAGCAGTTCTTC.

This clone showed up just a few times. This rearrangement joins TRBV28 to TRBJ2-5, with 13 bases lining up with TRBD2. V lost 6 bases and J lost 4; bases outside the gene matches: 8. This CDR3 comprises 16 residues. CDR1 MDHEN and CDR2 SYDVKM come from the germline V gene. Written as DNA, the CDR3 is TGTGCCAGCAGCCTCAAATGGACTAGCGGGGGAGAGACCCAGTACTTC. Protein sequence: CASSLKWTSGGETQYF.

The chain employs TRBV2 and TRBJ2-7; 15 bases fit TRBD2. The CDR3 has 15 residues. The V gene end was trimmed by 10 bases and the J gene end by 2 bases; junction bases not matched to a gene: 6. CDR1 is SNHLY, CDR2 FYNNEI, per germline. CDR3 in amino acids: CATKGLAGGTYEQYF. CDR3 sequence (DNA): TGTGCCACCAAAGGACTAGCGGGAGGGACCTACGAGCAGTACTTC.

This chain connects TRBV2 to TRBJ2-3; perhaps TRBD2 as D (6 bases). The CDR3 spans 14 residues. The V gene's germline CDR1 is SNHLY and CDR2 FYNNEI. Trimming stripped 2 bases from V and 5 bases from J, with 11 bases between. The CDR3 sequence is CASSEREQVDTQYF. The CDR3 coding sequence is TGTGCCAGCAGTGAACGGGAGCAAGTAGATACGCAGTATTTT.

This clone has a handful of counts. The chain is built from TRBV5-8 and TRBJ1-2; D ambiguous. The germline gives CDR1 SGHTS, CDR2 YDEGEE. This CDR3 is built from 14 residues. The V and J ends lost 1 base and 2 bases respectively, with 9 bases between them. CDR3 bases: TGTGCCAGCAGCTTGCGTCCGGCAAACTATGGCTACACCTTC. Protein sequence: CASSLRPANYGYTF.

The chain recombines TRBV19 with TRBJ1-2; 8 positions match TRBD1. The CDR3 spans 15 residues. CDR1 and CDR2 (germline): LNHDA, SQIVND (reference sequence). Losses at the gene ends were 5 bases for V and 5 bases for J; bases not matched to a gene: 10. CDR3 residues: CASSPGQGGGYGYTF. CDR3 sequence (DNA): TGTGCCAGTAGTCCTGGACAGGGCGGCGGTTATGGCTACACCTTC. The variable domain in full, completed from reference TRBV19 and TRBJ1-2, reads DGGITQSPKYLFRKEGQNVTLSCEQNLNHDAMYWYRQDPGQGLRLIYYSQIVNDFQKGDIAEGYSVSREKKESFPLTVTSAQKNPTAFYLCASSPGQGGGYGYTFGSGTRLTVV.